The clone carrying this TCR beta chain was observed many times. Other DNA sequences in this specimen translate into the identical CDR3. Produced via immunoSEQ multiplex PCR; TCRdb's table is partial and in-frame only. The table records 65,000 to 80,000 clones, 95% to 97% of them present only once. This record belongs to a study of technical replicates of blood from a handful of donors. CDR1 is MNHNY and CDR2 is SVGAGI in the germline V gene (reference sequence). The CDR3 spans 15 residues. Trimming took 7 bases from V and 3 from J; bases not matched to a gene: 5. The source material was T cells isolated from PBMCs. V and J are TRBV6-6 and TRBJ2-5; the match to TRBD2 covers 13 bases. This sequence originates from a human donor in good health. The CDR3 sequence: CASTMTSGGKETQYF. The CDR3 bases are TGTGCCAGCACTATGACTAGCGGGGGGAAAGAGACCCAGTACTTC.